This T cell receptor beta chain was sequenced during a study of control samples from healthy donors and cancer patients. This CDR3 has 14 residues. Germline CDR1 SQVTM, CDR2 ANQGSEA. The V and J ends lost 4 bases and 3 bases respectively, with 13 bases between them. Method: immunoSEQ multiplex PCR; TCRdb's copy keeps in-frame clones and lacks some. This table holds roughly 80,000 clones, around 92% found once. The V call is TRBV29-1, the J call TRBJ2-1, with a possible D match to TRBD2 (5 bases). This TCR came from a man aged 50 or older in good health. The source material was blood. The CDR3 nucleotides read TGCAGCGTTGCCCCCCTCGGGATCTACAATGAGCAGTTCTTC. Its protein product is CSVAPLGIYNEQFF.